This T cell receptor (beta chain) came from a study of early T cells in non-severe SARS-CoV-2 infection. Study-wide results and limits: Anti-spike CD8 specificities were favored by VDJdb matching, whose results missed private and CD4 specificities.

Individual cDNA molecules carried attached unique molecular identifiers. In TCRdb, the 5' RACE reads were re-called with MiXCR into one record per CDR3 protein. Altogether 35,000 to 45,000 distinct CDR3 sequences are present, about 6% being singletons, with the ten largest covering more than 7.5%. This clonotype was counted ten times or more. Its antigen is not known. The CDR3 spans 13 residues. Trimming left V 5 bases short and J 6 bases short, with 13 bases between. CDR1 is GTSNPN and CDR2 is SVGIG in the germline V gene (reference sequence). The sequence was obtained from an adult who was a healthcare worker with PCR-confirmed SARS-CoV-2 infection or an uninfected control (not recorded which). The sample in question was whole blood, obtained at baseline. This chain links TRBV30 with TRBJ2-2; D perhaps matches TRBD1 (6 bases). The CDR3 bases are TGTGCCTGGGAAAAACAGGGTCCCGGGGAGCTGTTTTTT. Protein sequence: CAWEKQGPGELFF.